This T cell receptor (beta chain) was identified in a study of blood T cells in healthy people across ages. The CDR3 is 14 residues long. Germline assignment: CDR1 SGDLS and CDR2 YYNGEE. Trimming cost V 0 bases and J 4 bases, with 10 bases left between them. Around 10 milliliters of peripheral blood were drawn from each donor. Per-sample yields of isolated PBMCs were at least 6 million. General study points: Aged donors had fewer naive CD4+ cells and lower diversity than long-lived donors.

Only a few counts were recorded for this clonotype. Its cognate antigen is unknown. Combining a sample-barcoded 5' primer with a J-beta primer mix, a second PCR ran for roughly 7 to 11 cycles. TCRdb re-analysed the 5' RACE reads in MiXCR, keeping a single row per CDR3 protein. The sample yields about 760,000 distinct CDR3 sequences, about 56% seen once. The V call is TRBV9, the J call TRBJ2-5; D is ambiguous. Sequencing was carried out using blood. The clonotype comes from a man aged 35-49 years in good health. The CDR3 spells CASSVAPNRETQYF. The CDR3 DNA sequence: TGTGCCAGCAGCGTAGCCCCTAATCGAGAGACCCAGTACTTC.